This T cell receptor (beta chain) is drawn from a study of T cells after yellow fever vaccination. The authors made TCR cDNA by 5'RACE template switching, adding a universal primer site and UMIs. Each CDR3 protein is one row after TCRdb ran MiXCR on the 5' RACE reads. The data show 200,000 to 250,000 distinct CDR3 sequences, about 7% seen once. The sequenced sample was CD4+ T cells sorted from PBMCs, obtained 15 days after the yellow fever booster vaccination. This clonotype was obtained from a man aged 25 to 40 who received the YFV17D yellow fever vaccine.

In nucleotides, the CDR3 is TGTGCCAGCAGCTTGTCACTAGCCTCCGTAACAGATACGCAGTATTTT. Amino acids: CASSLSLASVTDTQYF. The chain links TRBV7-9 to TRBJ2-3; D is possibly TRBD2 (6 bases). The CDR3 extends over 16 amino acids. Germline CDR1 is SEHNR and CDR2 is FQNEAQ (reference sequence). Trimming removed 3 bases at V and 3 bases at J, with 16 bases between.